This T cell receptor beta chain stems from a study of OX40 agonist ivuxolimab in advanced cancers. Looking at the study overall: Given to patients was ivuxolimab, an agonistic anti-OX40 (CD134) antibody. Study findings and constraints: Doses of 0.1 to 3.0 mg/kg were accompanied by clonal expansion of CD4+ and CD8+ blood T cells by week 6.

This clone was recorded a few times. The antigen is unknown. Profiled with immunoSEQ multiplex PCR; TCRdb holds only in-frame clones, not every one. The data contain roughly 82,000 clones, approximately 87% of them singletons. The material sequenced was CD4+ or CD8+ T cells sorted from blood, taken in a trial of the OX40 agonist ivuxolimab. This TCR was recovered from an adult with an advanced solid tumor such as melanoma, head and neck, liver or kidney cancer.

DNA of the CDR3: TGTGCCAGCAAAAGTTCGACCGGGGAGCTGTTTTTT. It codes for CASKSSTGELFF. The chain links TRBV6-5 to TRBJ2-2; D unclear. Trimming cost V 7 bases and J 5 bases, with 8 bases left between them. Germline V gene sequence: CDR1 MNHEY, CDR2 SVGAGI. CDR3 length: 12 amino acids.